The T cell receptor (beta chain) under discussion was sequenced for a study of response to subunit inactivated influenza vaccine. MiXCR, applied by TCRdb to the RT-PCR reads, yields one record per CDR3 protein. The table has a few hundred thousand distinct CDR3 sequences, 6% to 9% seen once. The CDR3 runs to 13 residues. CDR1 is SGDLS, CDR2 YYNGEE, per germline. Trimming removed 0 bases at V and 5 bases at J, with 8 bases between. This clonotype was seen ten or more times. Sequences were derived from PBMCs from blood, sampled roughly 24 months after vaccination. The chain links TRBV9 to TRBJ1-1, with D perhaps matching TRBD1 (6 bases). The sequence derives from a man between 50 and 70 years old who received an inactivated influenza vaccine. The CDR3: CASSVGQATEAFF. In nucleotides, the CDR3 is TGTGCCAGCAGCGTAGGACAGGCAACTGAAGCTTTCTTT.